A single T cell receptor (beta chain) is shown here with its context. The antigen remains unidentified. Nashville, Tennessee was home to all donors, each a Caucasian adult. The method was immunoSEQ multiplex PCR; TCRdb's version includes in-frame clones alone and lacks a portion of them. Of millions of clones listed, just over 90% are singletons. This specimen belongs to a study of shared clonotypes between healthy human individuals. Study-level points and caveats: Some naive CD4 clonotypes, around 5%, turned up in common across several donors.

After removal of 8 bases from V and 2 bases from J, the junction contained 10 bases not matched to a gene. Germline V lookup: CDR1 MNHNS, CDR2 SASEGT. The CDR3 runs to 15 residues. The source material was naive CD4+ T cells from PBMCs. The subset here: CD45RA+ positively selected. J is TRBJ2-7 and V is TRBV6-1, with 9 bases that match TRBD2. This TCR came from a man younger than 30 in good health. Some clones in this sample may be carry-over from other donors' samples. The chain's CDR3 is CASQFLSGSPYEQYF. The CDR3, as DNA: TGTGCCAGCCAGTTCCTTAGCGGGAGTCCCTACGAGCAGTACTTC.